This T cell receptor (beta chain) is from a study of blood T cell repertoires in COVID-19. Looking at the study overall: The United States, Italy and Spain supplied acute and convalescent COVID-19 samples. Sources were T cells, B-cell-depleted T cells, or PBMCs; the material itself was cDNA or gDNA.

Per the original methods: Amplification of reference gene primers provided the estimated nucleated cell counts. This table comes from immunoSEQ multiplex PCR, and its TCRdb copy is limited to in-frame clones, with some not included. The DNA gave D and trimming, while V, J and clone size come from that table. The sample lists over 70,000 clones, less than 90% seen once, with 15% to 20% in the top ten. With 2 bases removed from V and 5 bases from J, the gap between germline ends came to 12 bases. Germline V gene lookup returns CDR1 SGHTA and CDR2 FQGNSA. This CDR3 comprises 14 residues. Material for sequencing was peripheral blood. This sequence originates from a human donor in a cohort sampled during active COVID-19. This chain links TRBV7-2 with TRBJ1-2; D might be TRBD1 (6 bases). CDR3 sequence (DNA): TGTGCCAGCAGCTTAAACAGGGCAGGATATGGCTACACCTTC. This encodes CASSLNRAGYGYTF. Combining the CDR3 with reference TRBV7-2 and TRBJ1-2 gives the whole variable domain GAGVSQSPSNKVTEKGKDVELRCDPISGHTALYWYRQSLGQGLEFLIYFQGNSAPDKSGLPSDRFSAERTGGSVSTLTIQRTQQEDSAVYLCASSLNRAGYGYTFGSGTRLTVV.